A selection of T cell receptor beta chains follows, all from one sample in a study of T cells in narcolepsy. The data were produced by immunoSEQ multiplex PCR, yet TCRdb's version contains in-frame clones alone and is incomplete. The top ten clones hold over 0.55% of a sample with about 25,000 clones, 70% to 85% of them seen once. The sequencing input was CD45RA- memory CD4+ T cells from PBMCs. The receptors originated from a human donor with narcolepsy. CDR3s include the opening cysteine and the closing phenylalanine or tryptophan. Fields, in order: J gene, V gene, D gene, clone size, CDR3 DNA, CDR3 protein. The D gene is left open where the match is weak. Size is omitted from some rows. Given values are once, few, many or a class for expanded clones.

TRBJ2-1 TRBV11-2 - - TGTGCCAGCAGCTTAGATCCGGACCCAAGTTACAATGAGCAGTTCTTC CASSLDPDPSYNEQFF
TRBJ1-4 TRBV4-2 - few TGTGCCAGCAGCCAGGGGTCTGGGAGGGTAAAAGGAAAACTGTTTTTT CASSQGSGRVKGKLFF
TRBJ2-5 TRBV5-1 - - TGCGCCAGCAGCTTGGAGGCAGCTCGGGTCCAGTACTTC CASSLEAARVQYF
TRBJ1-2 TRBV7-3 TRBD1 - TGTGCCAGCAGCTTAACCCCAGGGGGCAACTATGGCTACACCTTC CASSLTPGGNYGYTF
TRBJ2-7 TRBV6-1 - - TGTGCCAGCAGTCTCGATGCGACATACGAGCAGTACTTC CASSLDATYEQYF
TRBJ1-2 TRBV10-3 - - TGCGCCATCAGTGAGTCAGGCTATGGCTACACCTTC CAISESGYGYTF
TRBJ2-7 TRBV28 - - TGTGCCAGCAGTTCCGTTCCGGGCCTATCCTACGAGCAGTACTTC CASSSVPGLSYEQYF
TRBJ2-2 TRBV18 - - TGTGCCAGCTCCCTTTCCGGGAAAACCACCGGGGAGCTGTTTTTT CASSLSGKTTGELFF
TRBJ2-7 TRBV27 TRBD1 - TGTGCGACAAACCGGGACAGGGCAAACGAGCAGTACTTC CATNRDRANEQYF
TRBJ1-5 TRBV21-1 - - TGTGCCAGCAGCAGGGCCTTCGACAGGGGGGACGATCAGCCCCAGCATTTT CASSRAFDRGDDQPQHF
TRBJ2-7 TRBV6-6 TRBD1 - TGTGCCAGCAGTTACTCGACAGGGGGCTACGAGCAGTACTTC CASSYSTGGYEQYF
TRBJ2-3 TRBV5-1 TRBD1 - TGCGCCAGCAGCTTGGGACAGGGGCGACCCACAGATACGCAGTATTTT CASSLGQGRPTDTQYF
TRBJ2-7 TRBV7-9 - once TGTGCCAGCAGCCGGGACATTTGGAGCTACGAGCAGTACTTC CASSRDIWSYEQYF
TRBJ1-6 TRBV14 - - TGTGCCAGCAGCCAAACTAGGGATTCAAATTCACCCCTCCACTTT CASSQTRDSNSPLHF
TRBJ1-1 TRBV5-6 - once TGTGCCAGCTTCCAAGGGCTGACTTCGGGCACTGAAGCTTTCTTT CASFQGLTSGTEAFF
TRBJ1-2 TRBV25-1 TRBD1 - TGTGCCAGCAGTGAATTGAGGGGGCTCTATGGCTACACCTTC CASSELRGLYGYTF
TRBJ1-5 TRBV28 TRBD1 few TGTGCCAGCAGTTTAGCTGACAGGGTCGATCAGCCCCAGCATTTT CASSLADRVDQPQHF
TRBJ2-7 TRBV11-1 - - TGTGCCAGCAGCTCCTCAAGCGAGCAGTACTTC CASSSSSEQYF
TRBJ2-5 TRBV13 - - TGTGCCAGCACCCTCGGGGGGCGGGGAGAGACCCAGTACTTC CASTLGGRGETQYF
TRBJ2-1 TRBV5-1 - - TGCGCCAGCAGCTTGACACCGCGGGGCTACAATGAGCAGTTCTTC CASSLTPRGYNEQFF
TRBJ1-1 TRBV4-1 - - TGCGCCAGCAGCCAAGAAACGGTGAACACTGAAGCTTTCTTT CASSQETVNTEAFF
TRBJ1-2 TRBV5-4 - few TGTGCCAGCACCAAAGACGGGACCCTCTCTTTCTTTAACTATGGCTACACCTTC CASTKDGTLSFFNYGYTF
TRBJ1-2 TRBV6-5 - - TGTGCCAGCAGTGTGGGCTCGAACTATGGCTACACCTTC CASSVGSNYGYTF
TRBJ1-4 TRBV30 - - TGTGCCTGGAGGGTAGGAGGACTGACCAATGAAAAACTGTTTTTT CAWRVGGLTNEKLFF
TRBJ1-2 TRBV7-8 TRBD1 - TGTGCCAGCAGCCGACAGGGTGGTGTGACAGGGGGCTATGGCTACACCTTC CASSRQGGVTGGYGYTF
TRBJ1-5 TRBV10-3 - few TGTGCCATCAGTGAGTCGCTCGGAGCGATATATCAGCCCCAGCATTTT CAISESLGAIYQPQHF
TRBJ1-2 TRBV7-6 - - TGTGCCAGCAGCTTAGAAAGCGGGAACGGCTACACCTTC CASSLESGNGYTF
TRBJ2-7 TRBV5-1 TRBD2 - TGCGCCAGCAGCTTGAATCGTAGCGGGAGGGAAGAGCAGTACTTC CASSLNRSGREEQYF
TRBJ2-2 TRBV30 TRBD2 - TGTGCCTGGAGTAATCTAGCGGCGGGGGAGCTGTTTTTT CAWSNLAAGELFF
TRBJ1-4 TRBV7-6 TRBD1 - TGTGCCAGCAGCCTAGGGACAGGGAATGAAAAACTGTTTTTT CASSLGTGNEKLFF
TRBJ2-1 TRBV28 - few TGTGCCAGCATCCCAACCTTGGGGCTGGAAGGAAGCTCCTACAATGAGCAGTTCTTC CASIPTLGLEGSSYNEQFF
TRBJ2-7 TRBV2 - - TGTGCCAGCAGAGGCGGCTTGGGGGCGGGGCAGTACTTC CASRGGLGAGQYF
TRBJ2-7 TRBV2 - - TGTGCCAGCGGAACGGACAGAACCTACGAGCAGTACTTC CASGTDRTYEQYF
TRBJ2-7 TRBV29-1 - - TGCAGCGTCCACCTTCGTGGGTCCCCCTACGAGCAGTACTTC CSVHLRGSPYEQYF
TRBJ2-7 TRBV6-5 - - TGTGCCAGCAGTGAAACGGGCGGGGCCTACGAGCAGTACTTC CASSETGGAYEQYF
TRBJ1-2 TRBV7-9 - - TGTGCCAGCAGCCGCCCCACAGGGAAATCGGGCTATGGCTACACCTTC CASSRPTGKSGYGYTF
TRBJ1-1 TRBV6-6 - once TGTGCCAGCAGTTATGAGGGGGGGATTGGCACTGAAGCTTTCTTT CASSYEGGIGTEAFF
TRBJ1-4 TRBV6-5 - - TGTGCCAGCAGTTCCCTGGGTTCAAATGAAAAACTGTTTTTT CASSSLGSNEKLFF
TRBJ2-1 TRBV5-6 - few TGTGCCAGCTCCCGAACCTCTAGCGCCCACAATGAGCAGTTCTTC CASSRTSSAHNEQFF
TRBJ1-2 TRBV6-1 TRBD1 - TGTGCCAGCAGTATCGGGACAGGGGGAGACTATGGCTACACCTTC CASSIGTGGDYGYTF
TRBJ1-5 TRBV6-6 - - TGTGCCAGCAGGGGACGGGAAGGGCCCCAGCATTTT CASRGREGPQHF
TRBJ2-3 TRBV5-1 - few TGCGCCAGCGCGAGAGACCCAGATACGCAGTATTTT CASARDPDTQYF
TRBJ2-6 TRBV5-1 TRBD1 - TGCGCCAGCAGACCCGGACAGGGGAGCTCTGGGGCCAACGTCCTGACTTTC CASRPGQGSSGANVLTF